Presented here are 31 T cell receptor beta chains from one specimen sequenced in a study of cytomegalovirus exposure and HLA in healthy donors. Both 60 Vbeta primers and 13 Jbeta primers went into the PCR. TCRdb's copy holds only in-frame clones and misses some; the assay was immunoSEQ multiplex PCR. The sample comprises under 150,000 clones, over 75% of which are singletons, and under 2.5% rests with the top ten. Sample: PBMCs. All receptors come from a man aged 30-40 years in good health and CMV-seronegative.

V and J are TRBV10-1 and TRBJ1-1, with D perhaps matching TRBD1 (5 bases). V gave up 6 bases and J gave up 2 bases, with 13 bases separating them. Germline V CDR1 and CDR2: WNHNN, SYGVQD (reference sequence). This CDR3 has 14 amino acids. The CDR3 loop is CASSAGLSNTEAFF. DNA for the CDR3: TGCGCCAGCAGCGCGGGGCTAAGTAACACTGAAGCTTTCTTT.

The chain carries TRBV2 and TRBJ2-7; D ambiguous. The CDR3 runs 13 residues. Germline loops: CDR1 SNHLY, CDR2 FYNNEI. The V gene lost 4 bases and the J gene lost 5 bases, with 12 bases spanning the gap. The CDR3 sequence: CASSAPGSDEQYF. The CDR3 nucleotides are TGTGCCAGCAGTGCCCCCGGGTCCGACGAGCAGTACTTC. Together with reference TRBV2 and TRBJ2-7, the CDR3 gives the full variable domain: EPEVTQTPSHQVTQMGQEVILRCVPISNHLYFYWYRQILGQKVEFLVSFYNNEISEKSEIFDDQFSVERPDGSNFTLKIRSTKLEDSAMYFCASSAPGSDEQYFGPGTRLTVT.

The chain carries TRBV5-1 and TRBJ2-2; TRBD2 agrees at 10 bases. CDR3 length: 17 amino acids. Germline V CDR1 and CDR2: SGHRS, YFSETQ. The V segment lost 0 bases and the J segment 4 bases; nucleotides outside the gene matches: 6. DNA for the CDR3: TGCGCCAGCAGCTTGGGAATAGCGGGAGGCCCCACCGGGGAGCTGTTTTTT. This gives the protein CASSLGIAGGPTGELFF.

V and J are TRBV28 and TRBJ2-7, with 9 bases identical to TRBD2. This CDR3 comprises 18 residues. Trimming took 4 bases from V and 3 from J; bases not matched to a gene: 16. Germline V gene data show CDR1 as MDHEN and CDR2 as SYDVKM. CDR3 sequence (DNA): TGTGCCAGCAGTTCCGCCCAGGGTAGCGGGAGTCGCGTCTACGAGCAGTACTTC. This gives the protein CASSSAQGSGSRVYEQYF.

The V call is TRBV6-4, the J call TRBJ1-3; D may be TRBD1 (5 bases). The CDR3 extends over 15 amino acids. Per the germline V gene, CDR1 is MRHNA and CDR2 is SNTAGT. The V and J ends lost 6 bases and 0 bases respectively, with 12 bases between them. CDR3 nucleotide sequence: TGTGCCAGCAGGGAGACAGCGAGCTCTGGAAACACCATATATTTT. Protein product: CASRETASSGNTIYF.

This rearrangement joins TRBV6-4 to TRBJ1-5, with D possibly being TRBD1 (6 bases). The CDR3 is made up of 16 amino acids. Germline-derived CDR1 and CDR2 are MRHNA and SNTAGT. Trimming pared 4 bases from V and 0 bases from J, leaving 13 bases between. As DNA, the CDR3 is TGTGCCAGCAGTGTCCACAGGGTCGATAGCAATCAGCCCCAGCATTTT. It encodes CASSVHRVDSNQPQHF.

The chain couples TRBV11-2 to TRBJ2-7, with D possibly TRBD2 on 5 matching bases. The ends were cut back, 2 bases at V and 3 bases at J, with 14 bases in the middle. The CDR3 runs 15 residues. Germline CDR1 SGHAT, CDR2 FQNNGV. The CDR3 sequence is CASSLRNGNLYEQYF. The CDR3 DNA is TGTGCCAGCAGCTTAAGGAACGGGAACCTCTACGAGCAGTACTTC.

There are a few counts of this clone. This chain joins TRBV5-1 and TRBJ2-3, with D possibly TRBD1 on 6 matching bases. The CDR3 loop spans 12 amino acids. CDR1 and CDR2 (germline): SGHRS, YFSETQ. The CDR3 DNA follows: TGCGCAACTAGGGGGAACACAGATACGCAGTATTTT. Translated: CATRGNTDTQYF.

The rearrangement joins TRBV4-2 to TRBJ2-7; 9 positions match TRBD1. V lost 4 bases to trimming and J lost 5 bases; unmatched junction nucleotides: 9. The CDR3 totals 15 residues. Germline V gene data show CDR1 as LGHNA and CDR2 as YNFKEQ. As DNA, the CDR3 is TGTGCCAGCAGCCGAGGAGGGACAGGGTTCCACGAGCAGTACTTC. The encoded protein is CASSRGGTGFHEQYF.

V usage is TRBV28 and J usage is TRBJ1-3, with TRBD1 matching 9 bases. Trimming took 5 bases from V and 5 from J; bases not matched to a gene: 7. The CDR3 consists of 15 residues. CDR1 is MDHEN, CDR2 SYDVKM, per germline. The CDR3 DNA reads TGTGCCAGCAGTAAAACAGGGGGCGATCGAAACACCATATATTTT. Its protein product is CASSKTGGDRNTIYF.

This clone was observed a handful of times. The chain combines TRBV10-1 with TRBJ2-7; D may be TRBD2 (5 bases). CDR1 is WNHNN, CDR2 SYGVQD, per germline (reference sequence). V was shortened by 5 bases and J by 6 bases, with 11 bases between the two germline ends. The CDR3 spans 12 residues. CDR3 amino acids: CASSLSGGEQYF. Here the CDR3 DNA reads TGCGCCAGCAGTTTGAGCGGAGGCGAGCAGTACTTC.

The genes are TRBV5-1 and TRBJ1-3, with D perhaps matching TRBD1 (5 bases). Between the trimmed V and J ends, which lost 4 bases and 2 bases, there was a span of 19 bases. CDR1 and CDR2 (germline): SGHRS, YFSETQ. There are 17 residues in the CDR3. The CDR3 protein is CASSGTGLLNPGNTIYF. In DNA, the CDR3 is TGCGCCAGCAGCGGAACGGGACTATTGAACCCTGGAAACACCATATATTTT.

This clone appeared a few times. V and J are TRBV7-9 and TRBJ1-4; D unclear. Germline values: CDR1 SEHNR, CDR2 FQNEAQ (reference sequence). The CDR3 is 18 amino acids. V shed 1 base and J shed 0 bases, with 15 bases lying between them. The CDR3 sequence is CASSLVASLIATNEKLFF. CDR3 bases: TGTGCCAGCAGCTTAGTAGCCTCCCTAATTGCAACTAATGAAAAACTGTTTTTT.

The genes are TRBV13 and TRBJ2-3, with D hard to call. The CDR3 sequence is 15 residues long. Looked up from germline, CDR1 is PRHDT and CDR2 is FYEKMQ (reference sequence). V dropped 5 bases and J dropped 4 bases, with 16 bases sitting between them. The CDR3 DNA sequence: TGTGCCAGCAGCCCCCAGACCCCCGCGGCAGATACGCAGTATTTT. Translating gives CASSPQTPAADTQYF.

This sequence joins TRBV10-3 and TRBJ1-1, with TRBD1 identical over 8 bases. CDR1 and CDR2 (germline): ENHRY, SYGVKD. The CDR3 runs to 14 residues. V was pared by 3 bases and J by 7 bases, with 7 bases of the junction left unmatched. DNA for the CDR3: TGTGCCATCAGTGACCCGGGACAGGTCCGTGAAGCTTTCTTT. Translating it yields CAISDPGQVREAFF.

A few counts support this clone. V usage is TRBV5-1 and J usage is TRBJ1-4; tentative D call: TRBD1 (6 bases). Trimming took 4 bases from V and 4 from J, leaving 14 bases between them. This CDR3 has 15 amino acids. Germline loops: CDR1 SGHRS, CDR2 YFSETQ. CDR3 in DNA: TGCGCCAGCAGCCTCGCGACAGGCATTAATGAAAAACTGTTTTTT. It specifies CASSLATGINEKLFF.

This sequence joins TRBV28 and TRBJ1-4, with 10 bases aligning to TRBD1. Germline values: CDR1 MDHEN, CDR2 SYDVKM. This CDR3 spans 13 amino acids. With 2 bases clipped from V and 10 bases from J, the junction kept 1 base outside the gene matches. The DNA of the CDR3 is TGTGCCAGCAGTTTAGGGGACAGGGGAAAACTGTTTTTT. This gives the protein CASSLGDRGKLFF. Filled out from reference TRBV28 and TRBJ1-4, the complete variable domain reads DVKVTQSSRYLVKRTGEKVFLECVQDMDHENMFWYRQDPGLGLRLIYFSYDVKMKEKGDIPEGYSVSREKKERFSLILESASTNQTSMYLCASSLGDRGKLFFGSGTQLSVL.

This chain joins TRBV6-6 and TRBJ2-1; D gene unclear. V shed 7 bases and J shed 7 bases, with 14 bases lying between them. This CDR3 is built from 13 residues. Germline V gives CDR1 MNHNY, CDR2 SVGAGI (reference sequence). For the CDR3, the DNA is TGTGCCAGCATTCTATACCTCGGGAATGAGCAGTTCTTC. This translates into CASILYLGNEQFF.

This chain connects TRBV5-4 to TRBJ1-1; TRBD1 might be the D (6 bases). The germline CDR1 and CDR2 sequences are SGHNT and YYREEE (reference sequence). This CDR3 has 16 amino acids. The V end lost 4 bases, the J end lost 3 bases, and 19 bases lay between the germline ends. The CDR3 is CASSQKRTAVDTEAFF. As DNA, the CDR3 is TGTGCCAGCAGCCAGAAAAGGACAGCGGTAGACACTGAAGCTTTCTTT.

The chain carries TRBV5-1 and TRBJ2-3, with D perhaps matching TRBD2 (5 bases). The CDR3 has 15 residues. Trimming cost V 4 bases and J 1 base, with 13 bases left between them. Per the germline V gene, CDR1 is SGHRS and CDR2 is YFSETQ. The CDR3 loop is CASSRVEGRTDTQYF. CDR3 nucleotide sequence: TGCGCCAGCAGCCGAGTAGAGGGCCGCACAGATACGCAGTATTTT.

This chain links TRBV5-1 with TRBJ2-3, with D perhaps TRBD1 (6 bases). The CDR3 totals 15 residues. The V end was cut by 0 bases, the J end by 0 bases, with 8 bases between. Germline values: CDR1 SGHRS, CDR2 YFSETQ. Here the CDR3 DNA reads TGCGCCAGCAGCTTGGAACAGGGTAGCACAGATACGCAGTATTTT. Protein sequence: CASSLEQGSTDTQYF.

The chain employs TRBV5-1 and TRBJ1-1; no definite D call. The V end was cut by 4 bases, the J end by 1 base, with 11 bases between. Germline loops: CDR1 SGHRS, CDR2 YFSETQ. The CDR3 spans 14 residues. The CDR3 is CASSPRVGNTEAFF. Here the CDR3 DNA reads TGCGCCAGCAGCCCGAGGGTTGGGAACACTGAAGCTTTCTTT.

This chain uses TRBV7-6 with TRBJ1-1; D unresolved. The CDR3 is 14 amino acids. In germline, CDR1 is SGHVS, CDR2 FNYEAQ. The V end lost 4 bases, the J end lost 6 bases, and 15 bases lay between the germline ends. The CDR3 DNA reads as TGTGCCAGCAGCTCTACCGAACGAGTAGCTGAAGCTTTCTTT. It is translated as CASSSTERVAEAFF.

This clone has just a few counts. The chain joins TRBV30 to TRBJ1-1; D not certain. Trimming removed 4 bases at V and 4 bases at J, with 16 bases between. Germline loops: CDR1 GTSNPN, CDR2 SVGIG (reference sequence). The CDR3 extends over 14 amino acids. CDR3: CAWTQWVGSTEAFF. The CDR3 DNA reads TGTGCCTGGACCCAGTGGGTTGGGAGCACTGAAGCTTTCTTT. The entire variable domain, with the rest obtained from reference TRBV30 and TRBJ1-1, is as follows: SQTIHQWPATLVQPVGSPLSLECTVEGTSNPNLYWYRQAAGRGLQLLFYSVGIGQISSEVPQNLSASRPQDRQFILSSKKLLLSDSGFYLCAWTQWVGSTEAFFGQGTRLTVV.

DNA for the CDR3: TGTGCCAGCAGCAAGACTAGCGGGATGGTTACCAATGAGCAGTTCTTC. This codes for CASSKTSGMVTNEQFF. This chain connects TRBV5-6 to TRBJ2-1; 11 bases agree with TRBD2. Germline V gene data show CDR1 as SGHDT and CDR2 as YYEEEE. The trim removed 4 bases at V and 6 bases at J, leaving 9 bases unmatched. This CDR3 is built from 16 residues.

V gene TRBV7-8 combines with J gene TRBJ2-7; D is perhaps TRBD2 (6 bases). V shed 8 bases and J shed 3 bases, with 14 bases lying between them. The CDR3 contains 13 residues. Germline CDR1 is SGHVS and CDR2 is FQNEAQ. The CDR3 here is CASGLHGGYEQYF. The DNA of the CDR3 is TGTGCCAGCGGACTACATGGTGGCTACGAGCAGTACTTC.

The chain links TRBV11-2 to TRBJ1-1; D unresolved. This CDR3 comprises 14 residues. The V gene's germline CDR1 is SGHAT and CDR2 FQNNGV. The germline V and J ends were trimmed by 5 bases and 4 bases, with 14 bases remaining between them. CDR3 bases: TGTGCCAGCAGCCGCCATGAAGGAGGCACTGAAGCTTTCTTT. It translates to CASSRHEGGTEAFF.

J is TRBJ2-1 and V is TRBV2, with D possibly TRBD2 on 5 matching bases. CDR1 is SNHLY and CDR2 is FYNNEI in the germline V gene. V was cut by 6 bases and J by 8 bases, with 17 bases left in between. The CDR3 spans 14 residues. DNA for the CDR3: TGTGCCAGCAGATTTAAGACCCCAGCGGATGAGCAGTTCTTC. The encoded protein is CASRFKTPADEQFF.

The chain uses TRBV19 and TRBJ1-2; D call uncertain. The V and J ends lost 1 base and 5 bases respectively, with 8 bases between them. CDR1 is LNHDA and CDR2 is SQIVND in the germline V gene (reference sequence). This CDR3 comprises 13 residues. CDR3 sequence: CASSIGGLYGYTF. CDR3 sequence (DNA): TGTGCCAGTAGTATAGGCGGGCTGTATGGCTACACCTTC. The complete variable domain, with remaining parts taken from reference TRBV19 and TRBJ1-2, reads DGGITQSPKYLFRKEGQNVTLSCEQNLNHDAMYWYRQDPGQGLRLIYYSQIVNDFQKGDIAEGYSVSREKKESFPLTVTSAQKNPTAFYLCASSIGGLYGYTFGSGTRLTVV.

This clone showed up just a few times. V and J are TRBV9 and TRBJ1-1; possible D gene TRBD1, 6 bases. The CDR3 covers 11 residues. Germline values: CDR1 SGDLS, CDR2 YYNGEE. V gave up 5 bases and J gave up 6 bases, with 8 bases separating them. This chain's CDR3 is CASRGGPEAFF. The CDR3 nucleotides are TGTGCCAGCAGGGGGGGGCCTGAAGCTTTCTTT.

The J gene is TRBJ2-3, the V gene TRBV5-4, with 14 nucleotides matching TRBD2. V shed 4 bases, J shed 2 bases, and the junction held 6 bases outside the gene matches. The CDR3 loop spans 17 amino acids. The V gene's germline CDR1 is SGHNT and CDR2 YYREEE (reference sequence). CDR3 DNA sequence: TGTGCCAGCAGCAAAGGACTAGCGGGAGGACACACAGATACGCAGTATTTT. Protein: CASSKGLAGGHTDTQYF.